These 4 T cell receptor beta chains were sequenced from one sample in a study of breast tumors, draining lymph nodes, adjacent tissues. TCRdb recomputed calls from the multiplex PCR reads with MiXCR, one row per CDR3 protein. The sample lists tens of thousands of distinct CDR3 sequences; approximately 29% were seen once. Axillary draining lymph nodes of breast cancer patients supplied the node samples. The sample was axillary lymph node tissue. The receptors come from a female donor with breast cancer. Some clones in this sample may be carry-over from other donors' samples.

This clonotype was observed many times. An end of the junction differs from the germline gene, which may be a read error. The chain couples TRBV4-2 to TRBJ2-7; D is ambiguous. CDR1 LGHNA and CDR2 YNFKEQ come from the germline V gene. This CDR3 comprises 13 residues. Here the CDR3 reads CASRPPLAVWLPF. The CDR3 DNA is TGTGCCAGCAGACCCCCGTTGGCGGTTTGGCTGCCTTTC.

This clonotype was found many times. The CDR3 region is CASTTQAGTGSNIQYF. The CDR3 nucleotides read TGCGCCAGCACCACTCAAGCCGGGACAGGGTCAAACATTCAGTACTTC. This chain links TRBV5-1 with TRBJ2-4; 9 positions match TRBD1. The trim removed 6 bases at V and 6 bases at J, leaving 13 bases unmatched. The CDR3 has 16 residues. Germline V CDR1 and CDR2: SGHRS, YFSETQ. The full variable domain, in which reference TRBV5-1 and TRBJ2-4 provide the parts outside the CDR3, is KAGVTQTPRYLIKTRGQQVTLSCSPISGHRSVSWYQQTPGQGLQFLFEYFSETQRNKGNFPGRFSGRQFSNSRSEMNVSTLELGDSALYLCASTTQAGTGSNIQYFGAGTRLSVL.

This clonotype was observed many times. The chain links TRBV20-1 to TRBJ1-5; weak D call: TRBD1 (5 bases). This CDR3 is built from 13 residues. Germline CDR1 and CDR2: DFQATT and SNEGSKA (reference sequence). The germline V and J ends were trimmed by 6 bases and 0 bases, with 9 bases remaining between them. The CDR3 sequence: CSAPGPSNQPQHF. The DNA for the CDR3 is TGCAGTGCCCCGGGGCCTAGCAATCAGCCCCAGCATTTT.

This clonotype was counted ten times or more. The chain combines TRBV7-9 with TRBJ2-7, with 10 nucleotides matching TRBD1. V lost 5 bases and J lost 9; bases outside the gene matches: 13. This CDR3 has 15 residues. CDR1 and CDR2 from the germline V gene are SEHNR and FQNEAQ (reference sequence). Here the CDR3 reads CASSTDGTGATTQYF. The CDR3 DNA reads TGTGCCAGCAGCACGGACGGGACAGGGGCAACGACGCAGTACTTC. The complete variable domain, with remaining parts taken from reference TRBV7-9 and TRBJ2-7, reads DTGVSQNPRHKITKRGQNVTFRCDPISEHNRLYWYRQTLGQGPEFLTYFQNEAQLEKSRLLSDRFSAERPKGSFSTLEIQRTEQGDSAMYLCASSTDGTGATTQYFGPGTRLTVT.